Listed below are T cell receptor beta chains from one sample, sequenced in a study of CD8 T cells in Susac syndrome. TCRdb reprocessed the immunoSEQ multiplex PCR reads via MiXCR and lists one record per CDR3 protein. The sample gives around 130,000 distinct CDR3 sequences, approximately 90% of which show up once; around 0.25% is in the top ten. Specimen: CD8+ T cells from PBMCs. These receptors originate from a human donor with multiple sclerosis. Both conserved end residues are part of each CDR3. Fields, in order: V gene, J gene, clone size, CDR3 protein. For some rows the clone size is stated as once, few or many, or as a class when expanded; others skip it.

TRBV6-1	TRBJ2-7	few	CAISIAVHYEQYF
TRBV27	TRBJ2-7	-	CASSKTGGSHEQYF
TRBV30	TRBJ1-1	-	CAWSAGPAQNTEAFF
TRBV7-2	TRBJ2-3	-	CASSVTGTDTQYF
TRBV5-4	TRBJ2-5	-	CASSLGLAGSETQYF
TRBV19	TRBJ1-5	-	CASSIDRDNQPQHF
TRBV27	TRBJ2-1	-	CASSISGTSGSAHEQFF
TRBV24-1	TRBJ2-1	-	CATSVREGQIHEQFF
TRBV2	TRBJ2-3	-	CASSEGLIAEYF
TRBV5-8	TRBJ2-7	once	CASSYLSLGQPLSYEQYF
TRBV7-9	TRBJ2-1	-	CASSSQRVVAGTEQFF
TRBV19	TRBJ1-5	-	CASSIEAGGNQPQHF
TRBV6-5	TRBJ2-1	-	CASSYSPPLAGVYNEQFF
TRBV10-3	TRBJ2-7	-	CAISEAGPDFYEQYF
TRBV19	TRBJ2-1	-	CASRLTSGSSYNEQFF
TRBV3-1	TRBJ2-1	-	CASSQLGPGQAYNEQFF
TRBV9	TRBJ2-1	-	CASSVSDEQFF
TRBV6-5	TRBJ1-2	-	CASNQGGAGYGYTF
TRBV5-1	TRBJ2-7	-	CASSFTGAHEQYF
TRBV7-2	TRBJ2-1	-	CASSFGLAPYNEQFF
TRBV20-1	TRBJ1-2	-	CSAPRQGVDGYTF
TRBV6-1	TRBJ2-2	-	CASRESGNTGELFF
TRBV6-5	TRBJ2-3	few	CASSYSTDKDTQYF
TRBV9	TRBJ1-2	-	CASSVEGYTF
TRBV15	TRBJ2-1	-	CATSRDRGEEQFF
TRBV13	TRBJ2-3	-	CASSLDPGGSRDTQYF
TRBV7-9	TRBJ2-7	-	CASRGREDHEQYF
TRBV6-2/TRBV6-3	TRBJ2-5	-	CASSIPQDREETQYF
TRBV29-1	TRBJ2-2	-	CSVEDGTANTGELFF
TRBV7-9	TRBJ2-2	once	CASTPRGTNTGELFF
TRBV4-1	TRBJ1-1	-	CASSQAEIWNTEAFF
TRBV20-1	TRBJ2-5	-	CSALPDPQETQYF
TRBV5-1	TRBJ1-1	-	CASSQTGSNTEAFF
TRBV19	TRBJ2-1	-	CASSISGLAGAHKYNEQFF
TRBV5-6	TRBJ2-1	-	CASSWDSLNEQFF
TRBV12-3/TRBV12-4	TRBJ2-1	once	CASSRILPSYNEQFF
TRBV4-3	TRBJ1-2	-	CASSQDLWGPVGYTF
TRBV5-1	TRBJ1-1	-	CASSLTGGGAEAFF
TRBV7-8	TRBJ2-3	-	CASSQGRAAYPDTQYF
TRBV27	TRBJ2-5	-	CASSPGGEETQYF
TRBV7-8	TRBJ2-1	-	CASSLTGGVEEFF
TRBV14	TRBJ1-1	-	CASSPLAQGSTEAFF
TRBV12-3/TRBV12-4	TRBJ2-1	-	CASSPPQGRFYNEQFF